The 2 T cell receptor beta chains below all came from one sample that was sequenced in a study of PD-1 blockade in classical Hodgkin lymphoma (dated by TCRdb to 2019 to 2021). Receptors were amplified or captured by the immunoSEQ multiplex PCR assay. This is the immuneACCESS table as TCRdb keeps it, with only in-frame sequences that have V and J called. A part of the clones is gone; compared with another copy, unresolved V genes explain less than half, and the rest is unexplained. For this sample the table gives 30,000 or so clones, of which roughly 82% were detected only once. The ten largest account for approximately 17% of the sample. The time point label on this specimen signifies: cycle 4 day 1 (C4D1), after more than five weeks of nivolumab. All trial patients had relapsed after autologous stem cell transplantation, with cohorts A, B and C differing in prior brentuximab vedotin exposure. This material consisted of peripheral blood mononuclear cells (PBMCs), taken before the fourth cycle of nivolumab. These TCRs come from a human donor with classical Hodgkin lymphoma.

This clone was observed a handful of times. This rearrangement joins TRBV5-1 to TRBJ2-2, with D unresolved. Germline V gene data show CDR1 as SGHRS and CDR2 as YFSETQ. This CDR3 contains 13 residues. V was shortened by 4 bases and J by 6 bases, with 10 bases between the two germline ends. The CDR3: CASSIRVAGELFF. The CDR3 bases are TGCGCCAGCAGCATTCGGGTCGCCGGGGAGCTGTTTTTT.

CDR3 bases: TGTGCCAGCAGAAGGGGCCAAATACCCTTGAATGAGCAGTTCTTC. Translating gives CASRRGQIPLNEQFF. The V gene is TRBV6-5, the J gene TRBJ2-1; weak D call: TRBD1 (5 bases). The CDR3 has 15 amino acids. V gave up 6 bases and J gave up 7 bases, with 19 bases separating them. Germline-derived CDR1 and CDR2 are MNHEY and SVGAGI.